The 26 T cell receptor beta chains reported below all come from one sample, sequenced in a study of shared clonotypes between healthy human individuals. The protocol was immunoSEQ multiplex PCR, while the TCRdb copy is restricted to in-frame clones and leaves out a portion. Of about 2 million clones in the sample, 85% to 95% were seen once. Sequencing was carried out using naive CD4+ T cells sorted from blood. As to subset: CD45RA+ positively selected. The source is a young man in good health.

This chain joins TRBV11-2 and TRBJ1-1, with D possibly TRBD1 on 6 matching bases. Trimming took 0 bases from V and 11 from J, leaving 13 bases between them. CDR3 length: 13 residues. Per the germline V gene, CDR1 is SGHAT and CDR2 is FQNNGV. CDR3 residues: CASSLEVTRGAFF. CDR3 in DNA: TGTGCCAGCAGCTTAGAGGTTACTAGGGGGGCTTTCTTT.

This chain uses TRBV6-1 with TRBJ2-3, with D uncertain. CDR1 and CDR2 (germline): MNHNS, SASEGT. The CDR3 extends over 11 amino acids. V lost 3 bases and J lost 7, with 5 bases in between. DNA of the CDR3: TGTGCCAGCAGTGAGTCCTATACGCAGTATTTT. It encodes CASSESYTQYF.

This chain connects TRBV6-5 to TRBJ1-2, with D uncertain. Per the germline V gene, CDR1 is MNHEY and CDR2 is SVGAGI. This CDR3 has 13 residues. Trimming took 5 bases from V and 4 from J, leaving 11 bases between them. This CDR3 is CASSPVLGYGYTF. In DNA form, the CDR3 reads TGTGCCAGCAGTCCGGTTCTTGGCTATGGCTACACCTTC.

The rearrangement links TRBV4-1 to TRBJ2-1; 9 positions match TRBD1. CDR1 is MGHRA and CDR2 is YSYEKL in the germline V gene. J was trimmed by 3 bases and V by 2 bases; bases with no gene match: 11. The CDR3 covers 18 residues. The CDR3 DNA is TGCGCCAGCAGCCAAATAGTATCCGGGACAGGGCACTACAATGAGCAGTTCTTC. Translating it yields CASSQIVSGTGHYNEQFF.

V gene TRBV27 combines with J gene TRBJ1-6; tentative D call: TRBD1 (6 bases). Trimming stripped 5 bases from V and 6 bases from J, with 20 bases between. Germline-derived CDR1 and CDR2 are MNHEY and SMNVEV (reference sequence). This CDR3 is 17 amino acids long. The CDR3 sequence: CASSPPPRGALNSPLHF. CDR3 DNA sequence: TGTGCCAGCAGTCCACCTCCCCGGGGGGCCCTTAATTCACCCCTCCACTTT.

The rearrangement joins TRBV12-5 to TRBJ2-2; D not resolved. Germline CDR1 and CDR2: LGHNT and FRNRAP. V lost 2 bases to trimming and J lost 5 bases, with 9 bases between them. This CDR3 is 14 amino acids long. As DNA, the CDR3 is TGTGCTAGTGGTTTGTCCGCACAGACCGGGGAGCTGTTTTTT. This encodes CASGLSAQTGELFF.

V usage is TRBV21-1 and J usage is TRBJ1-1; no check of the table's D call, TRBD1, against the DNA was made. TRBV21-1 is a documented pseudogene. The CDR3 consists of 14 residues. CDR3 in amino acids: CASSIPGQGAPSFF. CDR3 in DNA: TGTGCCAGCAGCATACCGGGACAGGGGGCGCCTTCTTTCTTT.

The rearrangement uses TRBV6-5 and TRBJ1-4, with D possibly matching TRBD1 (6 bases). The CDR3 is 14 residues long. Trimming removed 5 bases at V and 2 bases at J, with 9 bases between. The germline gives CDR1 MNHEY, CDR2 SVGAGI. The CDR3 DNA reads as TGTGCCAGCAGTCGACAGGAGACTAATGAAAAACTGTTTTTT. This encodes CASSRQETNEKLFF.

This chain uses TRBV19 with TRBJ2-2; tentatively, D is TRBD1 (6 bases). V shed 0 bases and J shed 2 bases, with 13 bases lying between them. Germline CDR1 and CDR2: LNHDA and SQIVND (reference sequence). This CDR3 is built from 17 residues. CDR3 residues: CASSIDLRTANTGELFF. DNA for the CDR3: TGTGCCAGTAGTATAGATCTACGGACAGCAAACACCGGGGAGCTGTTTTTT. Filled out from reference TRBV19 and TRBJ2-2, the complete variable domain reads DGGITQSPKYLFRKEGQNVTLSCEQNLNHDAMYWYRQDPGQGLRLIYYSQIVNDFQKGDIAEGYSVSREKKESFPLTVTSAQKNPTAFYLCASSIDLRTANTGELFFGEGSRLTVL.

The CDR3 region has the DNA TGTGCCAGCAGCCTACCGGCCGCAGGGCGGGACTACACCTTC. It specifies CASSLPAAGRDYTF. This chain connects TRBV6-6 to TRBJ1-2; D may be TRBD1 (5 bases). V was cut by 6 bases and J by 10 bases, with 21 bases left in between. CDR1 is MNHNY and CDR2 is SVGAGI in the germline V gene (reference sequence). The CDR3 totals 14 residues.

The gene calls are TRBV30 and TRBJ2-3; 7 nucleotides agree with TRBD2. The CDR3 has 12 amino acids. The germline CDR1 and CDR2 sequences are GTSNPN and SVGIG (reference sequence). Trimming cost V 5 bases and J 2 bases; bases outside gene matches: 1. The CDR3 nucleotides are TGTGCCTGGGGGACTAACACAGATACGCAGTATTTT. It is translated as CAWGTNTDTQYF.

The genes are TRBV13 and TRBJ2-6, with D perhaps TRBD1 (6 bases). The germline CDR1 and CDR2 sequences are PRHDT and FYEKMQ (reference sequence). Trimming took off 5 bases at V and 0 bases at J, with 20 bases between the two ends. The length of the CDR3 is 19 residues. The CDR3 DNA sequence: TGTGCCAGCAGCGCGAGAACAGGGTTTCTCTCCTCTGGGGCCAACGTCCTGACTTTC. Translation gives CASSARTGFLSSGANVLTF.

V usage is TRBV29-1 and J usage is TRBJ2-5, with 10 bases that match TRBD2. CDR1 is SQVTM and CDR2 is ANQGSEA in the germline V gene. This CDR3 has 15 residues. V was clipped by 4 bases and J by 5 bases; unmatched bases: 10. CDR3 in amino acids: CSVVGLAGVGETQYF. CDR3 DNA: TGCAGCGTTGTCGGGCTAGCGGGAGTAGGGGAGACCCAGTACTTC.

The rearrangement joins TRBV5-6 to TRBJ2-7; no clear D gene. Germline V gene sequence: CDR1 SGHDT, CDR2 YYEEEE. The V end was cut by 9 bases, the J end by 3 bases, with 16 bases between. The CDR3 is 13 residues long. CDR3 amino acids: CATLWLQVYEQYF. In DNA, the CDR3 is TGTGCCACCCTCTGGCTGCAAGTCTACGAGCAGTACTTC. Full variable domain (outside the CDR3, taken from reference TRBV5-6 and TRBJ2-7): DAGVTQSPTHLIKTRGQQVTLRCSPKSGHDTVSWYQQALGQGPQFIFQYYEEEERQRGNFPDRFSGHQFPNYSSELNVNALLLGDSALYLCATLWLQVYEQYFGPGTRLTVT.

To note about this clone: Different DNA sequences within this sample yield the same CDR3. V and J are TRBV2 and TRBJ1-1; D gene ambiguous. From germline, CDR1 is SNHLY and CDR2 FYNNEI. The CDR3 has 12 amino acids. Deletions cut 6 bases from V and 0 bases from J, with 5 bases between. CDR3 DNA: TGTGCCAGCAGCGACCTGAACACTGAAGCTTTCTTT. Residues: CASSDLNTEAFF.

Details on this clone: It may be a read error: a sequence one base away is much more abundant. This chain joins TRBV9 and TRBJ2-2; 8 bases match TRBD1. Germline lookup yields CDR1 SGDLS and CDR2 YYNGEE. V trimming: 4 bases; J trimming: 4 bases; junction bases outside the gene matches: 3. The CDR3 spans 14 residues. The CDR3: CASSPGQATGELFF. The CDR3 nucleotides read TGTGCCAGCAGCCCGGGACAGGCCACCGGGGAGCTGTTTTTT.

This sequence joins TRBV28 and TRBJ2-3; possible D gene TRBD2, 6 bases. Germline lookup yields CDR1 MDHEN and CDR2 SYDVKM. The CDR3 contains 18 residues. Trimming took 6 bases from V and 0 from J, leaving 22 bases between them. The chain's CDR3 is CASSPTLFAGSSTDTQYF. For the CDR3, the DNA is TGTGCCAGCAGCCCGACCCTCTTCGCGGGGAGCAGCACAGATACGCAGTATTTT. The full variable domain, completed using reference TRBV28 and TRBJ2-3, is DVKVTQSSRYLVKRTGEKVFLECVQDMDHENMFWYRQDPGLGLRLIYFSYDVKMKEKGDIPEGYSVSREKKERFSLILESASTNQTSMYLCASSPTLFAGSSTDTQYFGPGTRLTVL.

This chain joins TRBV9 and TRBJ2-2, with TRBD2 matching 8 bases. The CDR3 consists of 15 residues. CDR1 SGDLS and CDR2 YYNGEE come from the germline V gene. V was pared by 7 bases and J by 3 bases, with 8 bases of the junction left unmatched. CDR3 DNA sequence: TGTGCCAGCGGAGTGCAAGCGGGGGACACCGGGGAGCTGTTTTTT. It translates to CASGVQAGDTGELFF.

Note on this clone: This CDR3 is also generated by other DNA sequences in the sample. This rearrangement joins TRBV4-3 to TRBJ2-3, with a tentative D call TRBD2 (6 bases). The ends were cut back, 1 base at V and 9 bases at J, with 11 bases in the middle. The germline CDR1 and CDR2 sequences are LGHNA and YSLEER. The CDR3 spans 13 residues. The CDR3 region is CASSQGGVGTQYF. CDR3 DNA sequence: TGCGCCAGCAGCCAAGGGGGGGTAGGGACGCAGTATTTT.

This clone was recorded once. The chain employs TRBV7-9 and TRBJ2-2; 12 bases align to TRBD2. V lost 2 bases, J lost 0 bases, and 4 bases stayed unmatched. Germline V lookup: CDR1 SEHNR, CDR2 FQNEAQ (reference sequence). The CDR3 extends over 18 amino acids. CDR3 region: CASSLFGLAGSNTGELFF. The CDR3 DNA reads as TGTGCCAGCAGCTTATTCGGACTAGCGGGGTCGAACACCGGGGAGCTGTTTTTT.

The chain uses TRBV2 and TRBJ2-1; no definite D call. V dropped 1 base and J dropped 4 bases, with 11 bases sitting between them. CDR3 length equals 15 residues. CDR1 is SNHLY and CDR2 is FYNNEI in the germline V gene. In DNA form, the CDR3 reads TGTGCCAGCAGTGAAGGACAAGTCAATTACAATGAGCAGTTCTTC. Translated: CASSEGQVNYNEQFF.

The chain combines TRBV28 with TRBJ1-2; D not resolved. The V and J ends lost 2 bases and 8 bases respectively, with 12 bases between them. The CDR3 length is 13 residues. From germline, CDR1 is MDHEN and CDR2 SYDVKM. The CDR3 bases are TGTGCCAGCAGTTTAAGTATCCCCTGGGGCTACACCTTC. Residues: CASSLSIPWGYTF.

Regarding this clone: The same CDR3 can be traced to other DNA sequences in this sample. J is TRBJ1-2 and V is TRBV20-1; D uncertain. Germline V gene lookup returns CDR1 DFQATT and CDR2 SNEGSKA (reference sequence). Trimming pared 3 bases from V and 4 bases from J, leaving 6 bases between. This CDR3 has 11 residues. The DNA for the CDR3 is TGCAGTGCTAGGGGGATCTATGGCTACACCTTC. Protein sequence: CSARGIYGYTF.

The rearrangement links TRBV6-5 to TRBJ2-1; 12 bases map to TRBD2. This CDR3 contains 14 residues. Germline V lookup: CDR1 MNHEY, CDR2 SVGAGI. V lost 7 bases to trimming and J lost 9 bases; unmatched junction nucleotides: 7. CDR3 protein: CASTSTSGSAEQFF. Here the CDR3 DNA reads TGTGCCAGCACCTCGACTAGCGGGAGTGCTGAGCAGTTCTTC.

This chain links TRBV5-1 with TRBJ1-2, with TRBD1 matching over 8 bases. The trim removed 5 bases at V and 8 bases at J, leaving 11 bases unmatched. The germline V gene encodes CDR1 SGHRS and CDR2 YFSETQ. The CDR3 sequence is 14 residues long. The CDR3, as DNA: TGCGCCAGCAGTTGGACAGGGCCGGATATGGGCTACACCTTC. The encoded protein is CASSWTGPDMGYTF. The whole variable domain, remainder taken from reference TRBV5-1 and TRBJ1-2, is KAGVTQTPRYLIKTRGQQVTLSCSPISGHRSVSWYQQTPGQGLQFLFEYFSETQRNKGNFPGRFSGRQFSNSRSEMNVSTLELGDSALYLCASSWTGPDMGYTFGSGTRLTVV.

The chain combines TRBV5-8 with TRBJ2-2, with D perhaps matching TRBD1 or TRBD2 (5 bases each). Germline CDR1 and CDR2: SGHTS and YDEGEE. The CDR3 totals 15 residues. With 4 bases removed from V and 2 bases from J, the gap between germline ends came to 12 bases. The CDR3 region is CASSMGRLNTGELFF. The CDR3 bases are TGTGCCAGCAGCATGGGACGGTTAAACACCGGGGAGCTGTTTTTT.